This T cell receptor beta chain was profiled in a study of T cell clonality in common variable immunodeficiency. Study results and caveats: The cause of increased CVID clonality remains unclear without subpopulation sequencing. Fewer deletions and N-nucleotide insertions were reportedly seen in common variable immunodeficiency TCR beta sequences.

Looked up from germline, CDR1 is SNHLY and CDR2 is FYNNEI. The length of the CDR3 is 17 residues. With 5 bases removed from V and 0 bases from J, the gap between germline ends came to 17 bases. Control and CVID samples contributed equal amounts of genomic DNA. The data were produced by immunoSEQ multiplex PCR, yet TCRdb's version contains in-frame clones alone and is incomplete. Singletons are absent from the sample, which has tens of thousands of clones. With respect to this clone: Antigen specificity is unknown. The read terminates 3 residues before the CDR3 end, so the remaining end is supplied by the germline J gene.

Aged about 8 to 64 years, CVID subjects averaged approximately 36 years old. Most patients and controls had Caucasian heritage. The sequence came from a human donor with common variable immunodeficiency. This chain connects TRBV2 to TRBJ2-4; TRBD1 is a possible D gene (7 bases). Sequenced input: peripheral blood mononuclear cells. The CDR3 protein is CASSRRRDSLAKNIQYF. The sequenced CDR3 bases are TGTGCCAGCAGTCGAAGGCGGGACAGCTTAGCCAAAAACATT.